These 25 T cell receptor beta chains originate from one sample sequenced in a study of cytomegalovirus exposure and HLA in healthy donors. Amplification used 60 Vbeta primers and 13 Jbeta primers. The data were produced by immunoSEQ multiplex PCR, yet TCRdb's version contains in-frame clones alone and is incomplete. Among 84,000 or so clones listed, around 77% were seen once. The specimen sequenced was PBMCs. Source of these receptors: a man aged 45-65 years in good health and CMV-seronegative.

The chain couples TRBV5-1 to TRBJ2-7; 7 bases line up with TRBD2. Germline V lookup: CDR1 SGHRS, CDR2 YFSETQ. Unmatched junction bases numbered 9, after V lost 0 bases and J lost 6 bases. This CDR3 comprises 15 residues. The CDR3 region is CASSLGGGGDVEQYF. CDR3 bases: TGCGCCAGCAGCTTGGGGGGCGGGGGAGACGTCGAGCAGTACTTC.

The chain joins TRBV25-1 to TRBJ1-2; D remains unclear. The CDR3 has 13 residues. Per germline, CDR1 MGHDK and CDR2 SYGVNS. Trimming stripped 3 bases from V and 6 bases from J, with 11 bases between. CDR3 coding DNA: TGTGCCAGCAGTGAGTCCGTATTCGATGGCTACACCTTC. This codes for CASSESVFDGYTF.

The gene calls are TRBV11-2 and TRBJ2-7, with a tentative D call TRBD2 (7 bases). V was pared by 2 bases and J by 6 bases, with 14 bases between. The CDR3 extends over 14 amino acids. In germline, CDR1 is SGHAT, CDR2 FQNNGV. The CDR3 DNA reads TGTGCCAGCAGCTTACGGGGGGCGGGAAGCGAGCAGTACTTC. It encodes CASSLRGAGSEQYF.

Only one count was recorded for this clone. The genes are TRBV7-3 and TRBJ2-1; D is perhaps TRBD1 (6 bases). CDR3 length: 14 amino acids. Germline lookup yields CDR1 SGHTA and CDR2 FQGTGA. V dropped 5 bases and J dropped 0 bases, with 8 bases sitting between them. This CDR3 reads CASSPDSSYNEQFF. DNA for the CDR3: TGTGCCAGCAGCCCGGACAGCTCCTACAATGAGCAGTTCTTC. The complete variable domain, with remaining parts taken from reference TRBV7-3 and TRBJ2-1, reads GAGVSQTPSNKVTEKGKYVELRCDPISGHTALYWYRQSLGQGPEFLIYFQGTGAADDSGLPNDRFFAVRPEGSVSTLKIQRTERGDSAVYLCASSPDSSYNEQFFGPGTRLTVL.

The chain is built from TRBV28 and TRBJ2-3; 7 positions match TRBD2. V trimming: 0 bases; J trimming: 8 bases; junction bases outside the gene matches: 20. The CDR3 runs 19 residues. Germline assignment: CDR1 MDHEN and CDR2 SYDVKM. The CDR3, as DNA: TGTGCCAGCAGTTTATGCCCGTTAACTGAGGACGGGGGGTGCAGTACGCAGTATTTT. It codes for CASSLCPLTEDGGCSTQYF.

The chain is built from TRBV7-3 and TRBJ1-1; D is unresolved. Germline V gene data show CDR1 as SGHTA and CDR2 as FQGTGA. The V end lost 4 bases, the J end lost 0 bases, and 6 bases lay between the germline ends. The CDR3 runs to 13 residues. DNA for the CDR3: TGTGCCAGCAGCTCGTCCGTGAACACTGAAGCTTTCTTT. Its protein product is CASSSSVNTEAFF.

V and J are TRBV6-1 and TRBJ1-2; 8 positions match TRBD1. CDR1 and CDR2 (germline): MNHNS, SASEGT. Trimming removed 3 bases from V and 9 bases from J; junction bases left unmatched: 6. The CDR3 loop spans 13 amino acids. This chain's CDR3 is CASSEVRGHSYTF. The CDR3 bases are TGTGCCAGCAGTGAGGTCAGGGGGCATAGCTACACCTTC.

This clone has more than one count but fewer than ten. V is TRBV10-3 and J is TRBJ1-4; maybe TRBD1 (5 bases). The CDR3 is 13 residues long. The germline V and J ends were trimmed by 9 bases and 2 bases, with 10 bases remaining between them. Germline CDR1 and CDR2: ENHRY and SYGVKD. CDR3 in amino acids: CAIQGSTNEKLFF. Written as DNA, the CDR3 is TGTGCCATTCAGGGATCCACTAATGAAAAACTGTTTTTT.

This chain links TRBV6-5 with TRBJ1-1; TRBD1 matches 7 bases. The junction had 11 bases not matched to a gene; V was cut back by 2 bases and J by 8 bases. This CDR3 contains 15 residues. Germline CDR1 and CDR2: MNHEY and SVGAGI. In DNA, the CDR3 is TGTGCCAGCAGTTACGGCCGGGACAGCCGAGGGGAAGCTTTCTTT. It encodes CASSYGRDSRGEAFF.

J is TRBJ2-5 and V is TRBV5-1, with no clear D. V shed 5 bases and J shed 3 bases, with 5 bases lying between them. Germline values: CDR1 SGHRS, CDR2 YFSETQ. This CDR3 has 11 amino acids. The CDR3 DNA reads TGCGCCAGCAGTAGAGAAGAGACCCAGTACTTC. Translation gives CASSREETQYF. Variable domain in full (rest from reference TRBV5-1 and TRBJ2-5): KAGVTQTPRYLIKTRGQQVTLSCSPISGHRSVSWYQQTPGQGLQFLFEYFSETQRNKGNFPGRFSGRQFSNSRSEMNVSTLELGDSALYLCASSREETQYFGPGTRLLVL.

This clone was seen only a few times. The chain links TRBV4-1 to TRBJ1-2, with a tentative D call TRBD1 (5 bases). V was cut by 0 bases and J by 3 bases, with 11 bases left in between. This CDR3 has 15 amino acids. Germline V lookup: CDR1 MGHRA, CDR2 YSYEKL. The CDR3 reads CASSQDQGRDYGYTF. CDR3 DNA: TGCGCCAGCAGCCAAGATCAGGGCAGGGACTATGGCTACACCTTC.

The chain combines TRBV30 with TRBJ1-6; D is unresolved. V lost 0 bases to trimming and J lost 9 bases, with 9 bases between them. The germline gives CDR1 GTSNPN, CDR2 SVGIG (reference sequence). This CDR3 is 13 amino acids long. CDR3 nucleotides: TGTGCCTGGAGTGTGACTGGCGGTTCACCCCTCCACTTT. This sequence encodes CAWSVTGGSPLHF.

Only one count was recorded for this clone. The rearrangement uses TRBV25-1 and TRBJ2-1, with 8 bases fitting TRBD1. The V and J ends lost 5 bases and 14 bases, in that order; junction bases with no gene match: 26. The CDR3 extends over 18 amino acids. From germline, CDR1 is MGHDK and CDR2 SYGVNS. Written as DNA, the CDR3 is TGTGCCAGCAGTCCCGGCGGGACAGGTTTAAGCAGCTCGGCCCTCAAGTTCTTC. It codes for CASSPGGTGLSSSALKFF. The whole variable domain, remainder taken from reference TRBV25-1 and TRBJ2-1, is EADIYQTPRYLVIGTGKKITLECSQTMGHDKMYWYQQDPGMELHLIHYSYGVNSTEKGDLSSESTVSRIRTEHFPLTLESARPSHTSQYLCASSPGGTGLSSSALKFFGPGTRLTVL.

This clone turned up a few times. The chain has TRBV27 and TRBJ1-2, with TRBD1 matching over 7 bases. After removal of 5 bases from V and 3 bases from J, the junction contained 3 bases not matched to a gene. The germline CDR1 and CDR2 sequences are MNHEY and SMNVEV (reference sequence). This CDR3 contains 13 residues. The CDR3 loop is CASSQGQHYGYTF. CDR3 nucleotide sequence: TGTGCCAGCAGTCAGGGACAGCACTATGGCTACACCTTC.

V usage is TRBV5-1 and J usage is TRBJ1-1; 9 bases align to TRBD1. Germline trimming cut 1 base from V and 5 bases from J; bases unmatched to any gene: 6. The V gene's germline CDR1 is SGHRS and CDR2 YFSETQ. This CDR3 spans 15 amino acids. The CDR3 reads CASSLRTGEVTEAFF. CDR3 sequence (DNA): TGCGCCAGCAGCTTGAGGACAGGGGAGGTTACTGAAGCTTTCTTT. Combining the CDR3 with reference TRBV5-1 and TRBJ1-1 gives the whole variable domain KAGVTQTPRYLIKTRGQQVTLSCSPISGHRSVSWYQQTPGQGLQFLFEYFSETQRNKGNFPGRFSGRQFSNSRSEMNVSTLELGDSALYLCASSLRTGEVTEAFFGQGTRLTVV.

The chain employs TRBV28 and TRBJ1-1, with TRBD1 matching 12 bases. V dropped 5 bases and J dropped 13; count of bases not matched to a gene: 17. CDR3 length equals 16 residues. Germline V gene data show CDR1 as MDHEN and CDR2 as SYDVKM. CDR3 in amino acids: CASSPPDIGTGGKGFF. Here the CDR3 DNA reads TGTGCCAGCAGTCCCCCGGATATCGGGACAGGGGGCAAGGGTTTCTTT.

CDR3 loop: CASQFSGGATDTQYF. The CDR3 DNA is TGTGCCAGCCAGTTTAGCGGGGGGGCAACAGATACGCAGTATTTT. The rearrangement uses TRBV19 and TRBJ2-3, with 11 nucleotides matching TRBD2. CDR1 is LNHDA and CDR2 is SQIVND in the germline V gene (reference sequence). J was trimmed by 3 bases and V by 9 bases; bases with no gene match: 8. This CDR3 is built from 15 residues.

The chain combines TRBV6-1 with TRBJ2-5, with TRBD1 matching 8 bases. Judging by the DNA end, TRBJ2-7 fits better; the J call may be wrong. CDR3 length: 18 amino acids. Looked up from germline, CDR1 is MNHNS and CDR2 is SASEGT. CDR3 region: CASSDILILRDRLGEQYF. The CDR3 DNA sequence: TGTGCCAGCAGTGACATCCTGATCCTAAGGGACAGGTTGGGCGAGCAGTACTTC.

The genes are TRBV5-1 and TRBJ2-3; D may be TRBD2 (6 bases). The CDR3 runs to 15 residues. Germline V lookup: CDR1 SGHRS, CDR2 YFSETQ. V lost 0 bases and J 2 bases, leaving 10 bases between the germline ends. CDR3 sequence reads: CASSLAGLSTDTQYF. CDR3 bases: TGCGCCAGCAGCTTGGCGGGACTCTCCACAGATACGCAGTATTTT.

As to this clone: Mismatch with germline at one junction end may stem from a read error. The sample has other DNA sequences that encode this CDR3 too. The chain joins TRBV15 to TRBJ1-1; 7 bases are a match to TRBD1. The CDR3 totals 15 residues. The germline V gene has CDR1 LNHNV and CDR2 YYDKDF (reference sequence). As DNA, the CDR3 is TGTGCCACTAGCAGAGGGGACAGTTTGAACACTGAAGCTTTCTTT. Translated, it gives CATSRGDSLNTEAFF.

The V call is TRBV6-5, the J call TRBJ2-5; D gene ambiguous. The germline CDR1 and CDR2 sequences are MNHEY and SVGAGI. V was clipped by 6 bases and J by 1 base, with 9 bases between them. This CDR3 is built from 13 residues. The DNA of the CDR3 is TGTGCCAGCAGGCGCAGCGTCCAAGAGACCCAGTACTTC. Amino acids: CASRRSVQETQYF.

This clone was counted only a few times. This chain connects TRBV4-3 to TRBJ1-4, with a tentative D call TRBD1 (6 bases). V lost 5 bases and J lost 5, with 12 bases in between. Germline CDR1 LGHNA, CDR2 YSLEER. The CDR3 consists of 14 residues. Here the CDR3 reads CASSSDRWNEKLFF. CDR3 nucleotide sequence: TGCGCCAGCAGCTCCGACAGGTGGAATGAAAAACTGTTTTTT.

The rearrangement links TRBV19 to TRBJ1-5; no firm D call. Germline V gene sequence: CDR1 LNHDA, CDR2 SQIVND (reference sequence). This CDR3 has 15 amino acids. Trimming stripped 8 bases from V and 3 bases from J, with 17 bases between. CDR3 nucleotides: TGTGCCAGTCACCTGGTTGGGCAGTACAATCAGCCCCAGCATTTT. It codes for CASHLVGQYNQPQHF. Based on the CDR3 plus reference TRBV19 and TRBJ1-5, the full variable domain is DGGITQSPKYLFRKEGQNVTLSCEQNLNHDAMYWYRQDPGQGLRLIYYSQIVNDFQKGDIAEGYSVSREKKESFPLTVTSAQKNPTAFYLCASHLVGQYNQPQHFGDGTRLSIL.

The chain recombines TRBV10-3 with TRBJ1-5; TRBD1 might be the D (6 bases). Trimming removed 7 bases at V and 1 base at J, with 11 bases between. The germline V gene encodes CDR1 ENHRY and CDR2 SYGVKD. The CDR3 is 14 amino acids. CDR3 DNA sequence: TGTGCCATCAAGGACAGCAAAAGCAATCAGCCCCAGCATTTT. It specifies CAIKDSKSNQPQHF.

This clone showed up just a few times. The chain has TRBV9 and TRBJ1-3; D not certain. The CDR3 covers 13 residues. Trimming stripped 3 bases from V and 4 bases from J, with 8 bases between. Germline values: CDR1 SGDLS, CDR2 YYNGEE. The CDR3 reads CASSGGFGNTIYF. DNA of the CDR3: TGTGCCAGCAGCGGAGGATTCGGAAACACCATATATTTT.